The 15 T cell receptor beta chains in this list originate from one sample, sequenced in a study of blood T cell repertoires in COVID-19. Using immunoSEQ multiplex PCR, the repertoire was profiled, and TCRdb retains in-frame clones only, with some absent. The data hold approximately 100,000 clones, with 80% to 90% observed a single time. Specimen: peripheral blood. Receptors were obtained from a woman between 55 and 75 years old with acute or convalescent COVID-19.

The genes are TRBV30 and TRBJ2-1; 10 positions match TRBD2. The germline CDR1 and CDR2 sequences are GTSNPN and SVGIG (reference sequence). V lost 4 bases and J lost 8; bases outside the gene matches: 2. The CDR3 runs 12 residues. CDR3 bases: TGTGCCTGGACTAGCGGGAGCTATGAGCAGTTCTTC. Translating gives CAWTSGSYEQFF.

This chain links TRBV2 with TRBJ1-4; a weak D match, TRBD1 (5 bases). There are 12 residues in the CDR3. Trimming shortened V by 6 bases and J by 14 bases, and 16 bases separated the two germline ends. Germline V gives CDR1 SNHLY, CDR2 FYNNEI. This chain's CDR3 is CASSGGTGGLFF. As DNA, the CDR3 is TGTGCCAGCAGCGGAGGGACCGGTGGGCTGTTTTTT.

The chain links TRBV7-9 to TRBJ2-3; the match to TRBD2 covers 7 bases. CDR3 length equals 15 residues. From germline, CDR1 is SEHNR and CDR2 FQNEAQ (reference sequence). V dropped 2 bases and J dropped 2; count of bases not matched to a gene: 4. The CDR3 region has the DNA TGTGCCAGCAGCTTAAGAGCGGGACTCACAGATACGCAGTATTTT. It translates to CASSLRAGLTDTQYF. Full variable domain (rest looked up from reference TRBV7-9 and TRBJ2-3): DTGVSQNPRHKITKRGQNVTFRCDPISEHNRLYWYRQTLGQGPEFLTYFQNEAQLEKSRLLSDRFSAERPKGSFSTLEIQRTEQGDSAMYLCASSLRAGLTDTQYFGPGTRLTVL.

The rearrangement links TRBV5-6 to TRBJ2-7; the D gene is possibly TRBD1 (6 bases). Deletions cut 5 bases from V and 0 bases from J, with 9 bases between. The CDR3 is made up of 13 amino acids. CDR1 and CDR2 (germline): SGHDT, YYEEEE. CDR3 amino acids: CASRDSSSYEQYV. As DNA, the CDR3 is TGTGCCAGCAGGGACAGTAGCTCCTACGAGCAGTACGTC.

The table lists this clone with a few counts. Written as DNA, the CDR3 is TGTGCCAGCAGCCAGAGGAGAGGGCAGGGGATGACGGGAAACACCATATATTTT. The encoded protein is CASSQRRGQGMTGNTIYF. The rearrangement links TRBV4-2 to TRBJ1-3, with D possibly being TRBD1 (6 bases). CDR3 length equals 18 residues. The germline V gene encodes CDR1 LGHNA and CDR2 YNFKEQ. V gave up 3 bases and J gave up 4 bases, with 22 bases separating them.

The gene calls are TRBV18 and TRBJ2-2; 10 bases match TRBD2. This CDR3 is 18 amino acids long. Germline trimming cut 6 bases from V and 3 bases from J; bases unmatched to any gene: 13. Germline assignment: CDR1 KGHSH and CDR2 LQKENI. The CDR3 region is CASSPNMLAGVDTGELFF. In DNA form, the CDR3 reads TGTGCCAGCTCTCCCAATATGCTAGCGGGAGTTGACACCGGGGAGCTGTTTTTT.

This clone appeared a single time. The rearrangement uses TRBV15 and TRBJ2-5, with TRBD1 matching 10 bases. This CDR3 is 15 amino acids long. The germline CDR1 and CDR2 sequences are LNHNV and YYDKDF (reference sequence). V trimming: 9 bases; J trimming: 5 bases; junction bases outside the gene matches: 12. The DNA of the CDR3 is TGTGCCACTTCCGCCGGGACAGGGGTTCGGGAGACCCAGTACTTC. It codes for CATSAGTGVRETQYF.

V is TRBV19 and J is TRBJ1-1; 7 bases align to TRBD1. CDR3 length equals 13 residues. After removal of 7 bases from V and 4 bases from J, the junction contained 6 bases not matched to a gene. In germline, CDR1 is LNHDA, CDR2 SQIVND (reference sequence). The CDR3 bases are TGTGCCAGTAACAACAGGGGCCGCACTGAAGCTTTCTTT. This sequence encodes CASNNRGRTEAFF.

The chain joins TRBV19 to TRBJ1-6; 9 bases align to TRBD1. Trimming took 6 bases from V and 7 from J; bases not matched to a gene: 4. Germline assignment: CDR1 LNHDA and CDR2 SQIVND (reference sequence). This CDR3 is built from 14 residues. The CDR3 DNA sequence: TGTGCCAGTAGCCCGGGACAGGGAAATTCACCCCTCCACTTT. Translation gives CASSPGQGNSPLHF.

This sequence joins TRBV28 and TRBJ1-4; TRBD1 is a possible D gene (6 bases). The V gene's germline CDR1 is MDHEN and CDR2 SYDVKM. The CDR3 spans 16 residues. V was pared by 6 bases and J by 4 bases, with 18 bases between. Here the CDR3 reads CASRNYQGKGNEKLFF. Here the CDR3 DNA reads TGTGCCAGCAGGAACTACCAGGGGAAGGGTAATGAAAAACTGTTTTTT.

This clone has only a few counts. V and J are TRBV5-8 and TRBJ2-7; the D gene is possibly TRBD1 (6 bases). The CDR3 loop spans 15 amino acids. The ends were cut back, 5 bases at V and 6 bases at J, with 21 bases in the middle. Germline V gene sequence: CDR1 SGHTS, CDR2 YDEGEE. The CDR3 loop is CASRGIRTEDAEQYF. In DNA form, the CDR3 reads TGTGCCAGCAGGGGAATCAGGACAGAAGACGCCGAGCAGTACTTC.

The chain uses TRBV27 and TRBJ2-1, with 7 bases that match TRBD1. The CDR3 length is 14 residues. In germline, CDR1 is MNHEY, CDR2 SMNVEV (reference sequence). Germline trimming cut 8 bases from V and 2 bases from J; bases unmatched to any gene: 6. CDR3 DNA sequence: TGTGCCAGCCGCCCCGGGACAGCCTACAATGAGCAGTTCTTC. This codes for CASRPGTAYNEQFF.

The DNA of the CDR3 is TGTGCCAGCAGCGGGGGAGGGGGAGAGACCCAGTACTTC. It translates to CASSGGGGETQYF. The chain links TRBV3-1 (or the pseudogene TRBV3-2) to TRBJ2-5; TRBD2 is a possible D gene (7 bases). V was trimmed by 5 bases and J by 4 bases, leaving 11 bases between them. The germline CDR1 and CDR2 sequences are LGHDT and YNNKEL (reference sequence). The CDR3 has 13 amino acids.

The chain joins TRBV14 to TRBJ1-1; D remains ambiguous. Trimming removed 4 bases from V and 1 base from J, with 13 bases in between. CDR1 SGHDN and CDR2 FVKESK come from the germline V gene. The CDR3 is 15 residues long. The CDR3 DNA sequence: TGTGCCAGCAGCCTCCGTCGCGGAGGGAACACTGAAGCTTTCTTT. Protein product: CASSLRRGGNTEAFF. The variable domain in full, with the rest retrieved from reference TRBV14 and TRBJ1-1, is EAGVTQFPSHSVIEKGQTVTLRCDPISGHDNLYWYRRVMGKEIKFLLHFVKESKQDESGMPNNRFLAERTGGTYSTLKVQPAELEDSGVYFCASSLRRGGNTEAFFGQGTRLTVV.

The V call is TRBV29-1, the J call TRBJ2-7, with D unclear. The CDR3 length is 12 residues. Per germline, CDR1 SQVTM and CDR2 ANQGSEA. V was clipped by 4 bases and J by 3 bases, with 10 bases between them. The CDR3 bases are TGCAGCGTTGGGATCAGCGTCTACGAGCAGTACTTC. Its protein is CSVGISVYEQYF.